This section outlines one T cell receptor (beta chain) sequence together with its context. Its antigen is as yet unknown. The data belong to a study of CXCR3-negative and CXCR3-positive naive CD8 T cells. Study results and limitations: Naive cells with CXCR3 showed TRB CDR3s that were more hydrophobic than those in CXCR3-negative naive cells. Each naive subset displayed comparably high diversity, whereas memory CD8+ cells displayed much lower diversity. For the naive subsets, surface CD5 was similar, and TCR strength was inferred from TRB CDR3 properties.

UMI-labeled TRB cDNA libraries were prepared by 5' RACE. After re-calling the 5' RACE reads, TCRdb lists one entry per CDR3 protein, DNA absent. The repertoire table contains 60,000 to 70,000 distinct CDR3 sequences. CDR3 length equals 14 residues. CDR1 LGHNA and CDR2 YSLEER come from the germline V gene. J is TRBJ2-3 and V is TRBV4-3. This receptor was identified in a human donor in good health. Some clones in this sample may be carry-over from other donors' samples. Source material: naive CXCR3+ CD8+ T cells from blood. Specified subset: CD45RO-CCR7+CD27+CD95- naive CD8+ T cells expressing CXCR3 (TNR3+). The CDR3: CASSPGVVVDTQYF.